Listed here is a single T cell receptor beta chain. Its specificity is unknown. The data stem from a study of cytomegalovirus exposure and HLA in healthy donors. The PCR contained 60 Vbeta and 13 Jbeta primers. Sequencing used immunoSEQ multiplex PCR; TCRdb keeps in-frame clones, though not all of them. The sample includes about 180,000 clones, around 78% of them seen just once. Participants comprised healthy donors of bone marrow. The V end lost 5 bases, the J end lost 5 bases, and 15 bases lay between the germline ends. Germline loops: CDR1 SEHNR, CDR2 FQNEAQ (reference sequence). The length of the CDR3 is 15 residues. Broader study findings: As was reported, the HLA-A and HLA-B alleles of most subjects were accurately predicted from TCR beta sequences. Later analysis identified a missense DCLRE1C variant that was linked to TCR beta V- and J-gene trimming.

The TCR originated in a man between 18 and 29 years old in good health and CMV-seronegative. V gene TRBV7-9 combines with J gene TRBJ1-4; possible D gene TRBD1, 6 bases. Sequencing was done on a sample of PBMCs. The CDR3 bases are TGTGCCAGCAGCCCGCGAGAGGGGGTAAATGAAAAACTGTTTTTT. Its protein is CASSPREGVNEKLFF.